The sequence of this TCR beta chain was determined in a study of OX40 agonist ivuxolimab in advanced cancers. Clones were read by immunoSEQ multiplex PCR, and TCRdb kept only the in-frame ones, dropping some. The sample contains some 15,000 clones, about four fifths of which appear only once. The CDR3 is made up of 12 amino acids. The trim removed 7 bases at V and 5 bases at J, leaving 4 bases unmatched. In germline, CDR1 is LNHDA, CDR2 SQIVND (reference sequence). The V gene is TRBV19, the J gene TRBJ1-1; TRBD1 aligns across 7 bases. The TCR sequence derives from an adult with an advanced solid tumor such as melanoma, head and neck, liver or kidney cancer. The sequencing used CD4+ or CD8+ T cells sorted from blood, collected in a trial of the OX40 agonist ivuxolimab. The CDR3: CASMTGLTEAFF. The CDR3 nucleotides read TGTGCCAGTATGACAGGGTTAACTGAAGCTTTCTTT.